These 18 T cell receptor beta chains originate from one sample sequenced in a study of blood T cell repertoires in COVID-19. Sequenced by immunoSEQ multiplex PCR; TCRdb stores in-frame clones only, minus some. The table shows roughly 200,000 clones, with less than 80% occurring only once. Material for sequencing was peripheral blood. The receptors were sampled from a man in his fifties or sixties who had recovered from COVID-19.

J is TRBJ1-4 and V is TRBV27; 10 bases match TRBD1. V lost 7 bases and J lost 12; bases outside the gene matches: 14. Germline loops: CDR1 MNHEY, CDR2 SMNVEV (reference sequence). The CDR3 contains 15 residues. The CDR3: CASIPPGDRGKELFF. Here the CDR3 DNA reads TGTGCCAGCATCCCCCCGGGGGACAGGGGTAAGGAACTGTTTTTT.

This sequence joins TRBV6-5 and TRBJ2-3; TRBD1 is a possible D gene (5 bases). Germline loops: CDR1 MNHEY, CDR2 SVGAGI. This CDR3 region has 15 residues. The V end lost 7 bases, the J end lost 3 bases, and 17 bases lay between the germline ends. The CDR3 here is CASIPSVWTTDTQYF. In DNA, the CDR3 is TGTGCCAGCATCCCTAGTGTCTGGACAACAGATACGCAGTATTTT.

This clone was seen only once. The V gene is TRBV29-1, the J gene TRBJ2-2, with TRBD1 matching over 9 bases. The CDR3 covers 14 residues. Germline CDR1 and CDR2: SQVTM and ANQGSEA. After removal of 7 bases from V and 2 bases from J, the junction contained 5 bases not matched to a gene. CDR3 sequence: CSAGTGGNTGELFF. The CDR3 bases are TGCAGCGCCGGAACAGGGGGCAACACCGGGGAGCTGTTTTTT.

J is TRBJ2-1 and V is TRBV3-1 (or the pseudogene TRBV3-2), with 9 bases identical to TRBD2. With 0 bases clipped from V and 10 bases from J, the junction kept 7 bases outside the gene matches. Germline assignment: CDR1 LGHDT and CDR2 YNNKEL (reference sequence). The CDR3 has 15 residues. This CDR3 is CASSQDFSGRREQFF. As DNA, the CDR3 is TGTGCCAGCAGCCAAGATTTTAGCGGGAGAAGGGAGCAGTTCTTC.

This clone was recorded many times. The gene calls are TRBV27 and TRBJ1-2, with D uncertain. V was shortened by 6 bases and J by 8 bases, with 22 bases between the two germline ends. The CDR3 length is 15 residues. Germline assignment: CDR1 MNHEY and CDR2 SMNVEV (reference sequence). The CDR3 protein is CASRSLGRRLGGYTF. In DNA form, the CDR3 reads TGTGCCAGCAGAAGCTTAGGGAGAAGGCTGGGAGGCTACACCTTC.

The chain couples TRBV2 to TRBJ2-3, with D possibly being TRBD2 (6 bases). The germline gives CDR1 SNHLY, CDR2 FYNNEI. The CDR3 runs to 16 residues. Trimming cost V 1 base and J 5 bases, with 16 bases left between them. The CDR3 region is CASSEGTSMLGDTQYF. The CDR3 nucleotides are TGTGCCAGCAGTGAAGGAACTAGCATGTTAGGAGATACGCAGTATTTT.

This clone was observed once. V gene TRBV10-3 combines with J gene TRBJ2-2; D is possibly TRBD2 (6 bases). V was clipped by 11 bases and J by 0 bases, with 16 bases between them. The CDR3 covers 15 residues. Germline loops: CDR1 ENHRY, CDR2 SYGVKD. Here the CDR3 reads CAAQSSEANTGELFF. CDR3 DNA sequence: TGTGCCGCCCAGTCTAGCGAGGCGAACACCGGGGAGCTGTTTTTT.

The CDR3 nucleotides are TGCGCCAGCAGTGGGGCAGCCAACACTGAAGCTTTCTTT. It codes for CASSGAANTEAFF. This sequence joins TRBV10-2 and TRBJ1-1; D call uncertain. The CDR3 has 13 residues. Trimming removed 4 bases from V and 2 bases from J, with 8 bases in between. Germline CDR1 WSHSY, CDR2 SAAADI.

The chain is built from TRBV3-1 (or the pseudogene TRBV3-2) and TRBJ2-1; 8 nucleotides align to TRBD1. The V gene's germline CDR1 is LGHDT and CDR2 YNNKEL (reference sequence). CDR3 length: 13 residues. Losses at the gene ends were 3 bases for V and 8 bases for J; bases not matched to a gene: 3. CDR3 sequence (DNA): TGTGCCAGCAGCCACTCGACAGGGGATGAGCAGTTCTTC. This sequence encodes CASSHSTGDEQFF.

In its sample, this clone was seen once. This chain connects TRBV11-1 to TRBJ2-1; 9 bases line up with TRBD2. This CDR3 spans 15 amino acids. The junction had 11 bases not matched to a gene; V was cut back by 4 bases and J by 10 bases. Germline V CDR1 and CDR2: SGHAT, FQDESV (reference sequence). CDR3 DNA: TGTGCCAGCAGCTACCTAGGGGGACTAGCAGGGGAGCAGTTCTTC. It translates to CASSYLGGLAGEQFF.

The V and J genes are TRBV10-3 and TRBJ1-1; tentative D call: TRBD1 (5 bases). Germline CDR1 is ENHRY and CDR2 is SYGVKD. V gave up 7 bases and J gave up 1 base, with 10 bases separating them. This CDR3 is 13 amino acids long. CDR3 DNA sequence: TGTGCCATCAAAGCAGGGCCGAACACTGAAGCTTTCTTT. Its protein product is CAIKAGPNTEAFF.

The V gene is TRBV3-1 (or the pseudogene TRBV3-2), the J gene TRBJ2-7; 11 bases are a match to TRBD2. J gave up 3 bases and V 4 bases, and 8 bases lay outside the gene matches. The CDR3 runs 16 residues. CDR1 LGHDT and CDR2 YNNKEL come from the germline V gene (reference sequence). The CDR3 DNA reads TGTGCCAGCAGCCGACAATCTAGCGGGGGGAACTACGAGCAGTACTTC. As protein: CASSRQSSGGNYEQYF.

This chain's CDR3 is CASTVGQGARWNTEAFF. The CDR3 DNA reads as TGTGCCAGCACCGTGGGACAGGGGGCGCGTTGGAACACTGAAGCTTTCTTT. The gene calls are TRBV28 and TRBJ1-1; 12 bases fit TRBD1. Trimming cost V 7 bases and J 1 base; bases outside gene matches: 10. CDR3 length: 17 residues. The germline V gene encodes CDR1 MDHEN and CDR2 SYDVKM.

This chain uses TRBV2 with TRBJ2-1, with 9 bases matching TRBD2. Trimming took 7 bases from V and 3 from J; bases not matched to a gene: 7. Germline CDR1 SNHLY, CDR2 FYNNEI. The CDR3 has 15 residues. CDR3: CASKERTSDYNEQFF. The CDR3 DNA is TGTGCCAGCAAAGAAAGGACTAGCGACTACAATGAGCAGTTCTTC. The full variable domain, in which reference TRBV2 and TRBJ2-1 provide the parts outside the CDR3, is EPEVTQTPSHQVTQMGQEVILRCVPISNHLYFYWYRQILGQKVEFLVSFYNNEISEKSEIFDDQFSVERPDGSNFTLKIRSTKLEDSAMYFCASKERTSDYNEQFFGPGTRLTVL.

The count of this clone is one. V and J are TRBV7-6 and TRBJ1-5; TRBD1 aligns across 9 bases. Germline-derived CDR1 and CDR2 are SGHVS and FNYEAQ. V shed 2 bases, J shed 11 bases, and the junction held 25 bases outside the gene matches. The CDR3 runs 20 residues. Written as DNA, the CDR3 is TGTGCCAGCAGCTTACTCCTACGGGACAGGGAGATAGTAATCAGCCCGGCCCAGCATTTT. Protein sequence: CASSLLLRDREIVISPAQHF.

The CDR3 reads CASSTPLLADSTDTQYF. In nucleotides, the CDR3 is TGTGCCAGTAGTACTCCCTTACTAGCGGATAGCACAGATACGCAGTATTTT. The chain has TRBV19 and TRBJ2-3; 8 nucleotides match TRBD2. The CDR3 spans 17 residues. The germline V gene has CDR1 LNHDA and CDR2 SQIVND (reference sequence). Trimming at V came to 4 bases and at J to 0 bases, leaving 9 bases not matched to a gene.

This clone was seen once. The chain recombines TRBV18 with TRBJ2-1, with TRBD2 matching over 8 bases. The length of the CDR3 is 16 residues. Germline CDR1 reads KGHSH; CDR2 reads LQKENI. The ends lost 8 bases at V and 1 base at J; junction bases unmatched: 10. The CDR3 reads CASAPVAGKSYNEQFF. The CDR3 region has the DNA TGTGCCAGCGCTCCCGTAGCGGGAAAGTCCTACAATGAGCAGTTCTTC. Full variable domain (outside the CDR3, taken from reference TRBV18 and TRBJ2-1): NAGVMQNPRHLVRRRGQEARLRCSPMKGHSHVYWYRQLPEEGLKFMVYLQKENIIDESGMPKERFSAEFPKEGPSILRIQQVVRGDSAAYFCASAPVAGKSYNEQFFGPGTRLTVL.

This clone appeared once. The chain uses TRBV6-1 and TRBJ2-3, with D perhaps matching TRBD2 (6 bases). Germline CDR1 reads MNHNS; CDR2 reads SASEGT. The CDR3 contains 15 residues. V gave up 2 bases and J gave up 4 bases, with 13 bases separating them. The CDR3 nucleotides are TGTGCCAGCAGTGAATTTCGGGGGAACCCAGATACGCAGTATTTT. It specifies CASSEFRGNPDTQYF.